A selection of T cell receptor beta chains follows, all from one sample in a study of cytomegalovirus exposure and HLA in healthy donors. The table came from immunoSEQ multiplex PCR; TCRdb's copy has only in-frame clones and leaves some out. The table records roughly 200,000 clones, approximately 86% of them present only once. Sequencing was carried out using PBMCs. These TCRs come from a woman between 25 and 40 years old in good health and CMV-seronegative. Both conserved end residues are part of each CDR3. D genes are given only for firm matches. Not every row has a clone size; where given, it reads once, few, many or a size class.

v_gene	abundance	j_gene	d_gene	CDR3nt	CDR3aa
TRBV29-1	-	TRBJ2-5	TRBD2	TGCAGCGTCGGACTAGTTGGCGAGACCCAGTACTTC	CSVGLVGETQYF
TRBV7-2	-	TRBJ2-7	-	TGTGCCAGCAGCTCAGACAGTTTCCTGGTGCAGTACTTC	CASSSDSFLVQYF
TRBV7-2	-	TRBJ2-5	-	TGTGCCAGCAGCAAGCCGAGAGGGCGGGAGACCCAGTACTTC	CASSKPRGRETQYF
TRBV11-2	once	TRBJ2-5	-	TGTGCCAGCAGCCAACCCCAGGGTTGGGGGGCCCAGTACTTC	CASSQPQGWGAQYF
TRBV7-8	once	TRBJ2-7	TRBD2	TGTGCCAGCAGCCCCTCAGGGCTAGCGGCCAAATACGAGCAGTACTTC	CASSPSGLAAKYEQYF
TRBV28	once	TRBJ1-5	TRBD1	TGTGCCAGCGGGTGGGACAGGGTAGGTCAGCCCCAGCATTTT	CASGWDRVGQPQHF
TRBV11-2	few	TRBJ1-1	-	TGTGCCAGCGGCAAAATCAGGGCAGAAGCTTTCTTT	CASGKIRAEAFF
TRBV5-5	-	TRBJ1-1	-	TGTGCCAGCAGCAGGAACTGGGGAGAAACTGAAGCTTTCTTT	CASSRNWGETEAFF
TRBV18	few	TRBJ2-7	-	TGTGCCAGCTCACCGTCCGCCGGGGACGAGCAGTACTTC	CASSPSAGDEQYF
TRBV7-9	-	TRBJ2-1	TRBD2	TGTGCCAGCAGCCCCCCTATAGCGGGAGTAGACTACAATGAGCAGTTCTTC	CASSPPIAGVDYNEQFF
TRBV27	-	TRBJ1-5	-	TGTGCCAGCAACCCGGGAGGTAGCAATCAGCCCCAGCATTTT	CASNPGGSNQPQHF
TRBV5-4	-	TRBJ2-2	TRBD2	TGTGCCAGCAGACCCGGGACTAGCGGGAGGGCTGGGGAGCTGTTTTTT	CASRPGTSGRAGELFF
TRBV6-5	-	TRBJ1-4	-	TGTGCCAGCAGTTCTATGCCGGGAAGCACCGGTGGAAAACTGTTTTTT	CASSSMPGSTGGKLFF
TRBV2	once	TRBJ1-5	TRBD1	TGTGCCAGCAGGCCCACAGGGGGCACTCAGCCCCAGCATTTT	CASRPTGGTQPQHF
TRBV6-1	once	TRBJ2-7	-	TGTGCCAGCACCCGAACCTCCGGCGAGCAGTACTTC	CASTRTSGEQYF
TRBV4-2	once	TRBJ2-2	TRBD2	TGTGCCAGCAGCCGCCGGGGGGGGCCGACCGGGGAGCTGTTTTTT	CASSRRGGPTGELFF
TRBV15	-	TRBJ1-2	-	TGTGCCACCAGCAGAGATCGACAGCTCTATGGCTACACCTTC	CATSRDRQLYGYTF
TRBV11-1	few	TRBJ1-6	-	TGTGCCAGCAGCTTCGGGGAATATTCACCCCTCCACTTT	CASSFGEYSPLHF
TRBV5-1	-	TRBJ2-1	TRBD2	TGCGCCAGCAGCCGAACAAACGCGGGGGGGCTCTACAATGAGCAGTTCTTC	CASSRTNAGGLYNEQFF
TRBV9	-	TRBJ2-7	TRBD1	TGTGCCAGCAGCGTAGGGGACAGGGCGACCTACGAGCAGTACTTC	CASSVGDRATYEQYF
TRBV18	-	TRBJ1-1	-	TGTGCCAGCTCACCCCAGGGTAATGCTGAAGCTTTCTTT	CASSPQGNAEAFF
TRBV5-1	-	TRBJ2-1	-	TGCGCCAGCAGCTGGACGCTAGCGACCAAAAGGGATGAGCAGTTCTTC	CASSWTLATKRDEQFF
TRBV28	-	TRBJ1-1	-	TGTGCCAGCCGAGGATTGAACACTGAAGCTTTCTTT	CASRGLNTEAFF
TRBV15	-	TRBJ2-7	TRBD2	TGTGCCACCAGCAGGGAAAGGGCGGGAGGCGCTTACGAGCAGTACTTC	CATSRERAGGAYEQYF
TRBV29-1	-	TRBJ1-1	TRBD1	TGCAGCGGAACAGGGGTGAAATCTGAAGCTTTCTTT	CSGTGVKSEAFF
TRBV28	-	TRBJ1-1	-	TGTGCCAGCAGTTTATGGGGACAGAACACTGAAGCTTTCTTT	CASSLWGQNTEAFF
TRBV5-1	-	TRBJ2-1	-	TGCGCCAGCAGCTGGAGCAATGAGCAGTTCTTC	CASSWSNEQFF
TRBV7-9	once	TRBJ2-5	-	TGTGCCAGCAGCGCCCCAGTTGGGCCGAAAGAGACCCAGTACTTC	CASSAPVGPKETQYF
TRBV2	once	TRBJ2-3	TRBD2	TGTGCCAGCAGAGGAAGACTAGCGGGGACCCTGGATACGCAGTATTTT	CASRGRLAGTLDTQYF
TRBV29-1	-	TRBJ2-1	-	TGCAGCGTCGCGGGGGCAGGGGGCAACGATGAGCAGTTCTTC	CSVAGAGGNDEQFF
TRBV5-1	-	TRBJ2-5	-	TGCGCCAGCAGCTTGACCTCACGGGAGACCCAGTACTTC	CASSLTSRETQYF
TRBV5-5	-	TRBJ1-2	-	TGTGCCAGCAGCGACGGGACATTCGGCTACACCTTC	CASSDGTFGYTF
TRBV7-8	-	TRBJ2-5	-	TGTGCCAGCAGCTTAACGGGACACCCAGTTCAAGAGACCCAGTACTTC	CASSLTGHPVQETQYF
TRBV28	-	TRBJ2-5	-	TGTGCCAGCGCAAACCTACAAGAGACCCAGTACTTC	CASANLQETQYF
TRBV5-1	-	TRBJ1-1	-	TGCGCCAGCAGCTTGGATCCGGGACACACCACCGCTGAAGCTTTCTTT	CASSLDPGHTTAEAFF
TRBV2	-	TRBJ2-3	TRBD2	TGTGCCAGCAGACGGACTAGCGCGTTTACAGATACGCAGTATTTT	CASRRTSAFTDTQYF
TRBV27	-	TRBJ2-7	-	TGTGCCAGCGGAACGCAGGGAACCTACGAGCAGTACTTC	CASGTQGTYEQYF
TRBV5-4	-	TRBJ2-5	TRBD2	TGTGCCAGCAGTCACGGGGGGGCAACCCAAGAGACCCAGTACTTC	CASSHGGATQETQYF
TRBV6-5	once	TRBJ2-1	TRBD1	TGTGCCAGCAGCCCGGGACAGGGAGTGGGTGAGCAGTTCTTC	CASSPGQGVGEQFF
TRBV29-1	-	TRBJ2-7	-	TGCAGCGTTGAGACGCCGGGACTTACTCCTTACGAGCAGTACTTC	CSVETPGLTPYEQYF
TRBV6-5	once	TRBJ1-1	-	TGTGCCAGCAGTTACTCCGGGAGTGAAGCTTTCTTT	CASSYSGSEAFF
TRBV2	-	TRBJ1-2	-	TGTGCCAGCAGTGAAGCGCGGGAGGTTAGGGGCTACACCTTC	CASSEAREVRGYTF
TRBV29-1	once	TRBJ2-1	-	TGCAGCGTCCCCGGGATACTAGGGTTAAGTGAGCAGTTCTTC	CSVPGILGLSEQFF
TRBV5-6	-	TRBJ2-3	-	TGTGCCAGCAGTGAGGAGGGAATCAGCACAGATACGCAGTATTTT	CASSEEGISTDTQYF
TRBV5-5	-	TRBJ2-2	TRBD2	TGTGCCAGCAGCTTTCCCCGCGGGGGGGCCAACGGGGAGCTGTTTTTT	CASSFPRGGANGELFF
TRBV27	once	TRBJ2-7	-	TGTGCCAGCAGTCGCCGGAGCTCCTACGAGCAGTACTTC	CASSRRSSYEQYF
TRBV5-1	-	TRBJ1-4	TRBD1	TGCGCCAGCAGCTTGGGCCAGGGGGCCGAAAAACTGTTTTTT	CASSLGQGAEKLFF
TRBV5-1	-	TRBJ2-1	TRBD2	TGCGCCAGCAGCTTGGACGGGAGGGCCAGCGTTTTCCATGAGCAGTTCTTC	CASSLDGRASVFHEQFF
TRBV6-5	once	TRBJ2-7	-	TGTGCCAGCAGTTACGGGGGGGGGCCTATAAACGAGCAGTACTTC	CASSYGGGPINEQYF